This TCR beta chain emerged from a study of T cell repertoires in cytomegalovirus infection. About the research overall: Evidence of both CMV infection and a matching HLA type came from public TCR beta signatures. Study results and caveats: Pooled public TCR beta family frequency picked out CMV carriers with the relevant HLA.

J lost 6 bases, V lost 5 bases, and 7 bases had no gene match. The CDR3 is 13 residues long. The germline V gene encodes CDR1 SEHNR and CDR2 FQNEAQ (reference sequence). This clonotype appeared many times. Its antigen is still unknown. One entry per CDR3 protein results from TCRdb running MiXCR on the reads. The profile covers a few hundred thousand distinct CDR3 sequences, with approximately 9.2% appearing a single time and about 15% taken by the ten largest. This clonotype was obtained from a human donor in good health (CMV status not recorded). Some clones in this sample may be carry-over from other donors' samples. Material: PBMCs. The chain recombines TRBV7-9 with TRBJ2-7; 7 bases are shared with TRBD2. CDR3: CASSSGTPTEQYF. The DNA for the CDR3 is TGTGCCAGCAGCAGCGGGACTCCCACCGAGCAGTACTTC.